The 25 T cell receptor beta chains below were found in one sample sequenced in a study of OX40 agonist ivuxolimab in advanced cancers. TCRdb keeps only in-frame clones here, not all; method: immunoSEQ multiplex PCR. The sample carries 65,000 to 75,000 clones, 85% recorded once. The sequences come from CD4+ or CD8+ T cells sorted from blood, collected in a trial of the OX40 agonist ivuxolimab. The source of these receptors is an adult with an advanced solid tumor such as melanoma, head and neck, liver or kidney cancer.

The chain joins TRBV7-2 to TRBJ2-5; D may be TRBD1 (5 bases). The V end lost 3 bases, the J end lost 4 bases, and 9 bases lay between the germline ends. The CDR3 covers 13 residues. Germline loops: CDR1 SGHTA, CDR2 FQGNSA. The CDR3 spells CASSFQGRETQYF. In nucleotides, the CDR3 is TGTGCCAGCAGCTTCCAGGGAAGAGAGACCCAGTACTTC.

The chain is built from TRBV5-4 and TRBJ1-1; D uncertain. V gave up 3 bases and J gave up 6 bases, with 15 bases separating them. From germline, CDR1 is SGHNT and CDR2 YYREEE (reference sequence). This CDR3 spans 14 amino acids. The CDR3 region has the DNA TGTGCCAGCAGCTCTGAAAGAGCGGACTCTGAAGCTTTCTTT. Its protein is CASSSERADSEAFF.

The chain uses TRBV5-5 and TRBJ2-7; 7 bases line up with TRBD1. V lost 3 bases to trimming and J lost 2 bases; unmatched junction nucleotides: 5. This CDR3 region has 14 residues. Per the germline V gene, CDR1 is SGHKS and CDR2 is YYEKEE (reference sequence). In DNA, the CDR3 is TGTGCCAGCAGCTACCAGACAGGGCCCTACGAGCAGTACTTC. Translating it yields CASSYQTGPYEQYF.

This clone was seen more than once but under ten times. V and J are TRBV6-6 and TRBJ2-7; 10 nucleotides match TRBD1. Trimming at V came to 4 bases and at J to 6 bases, leaving 3 bases not matched to a gene. The CDR3 extends over 13 amino acids. Germline V gene lookup returns CDR1 MNHNY and CDR2 SVGAGI (reference sequence). The CDR3 loop is CASSSGTGAEQYF. The CDR3 nucleotides are TGTGCCAGCAGTTCCGGGACAGGGGCCGAGCAGTACTTC.

The chain joins TRBV11-2 to TRBJ1-1; TRBD1 is a possible D gene (5 bases). Germline CDR1 is SGHAT and CDR2 is FQNNGV. The CDR3 runs to 16 residues. V dropped 3 bases and J dropped 5 bases, with 19 bases sitting between them. CDR3 residues: CASSFFPSGGGTEAFF. In DNA form, the CDR3 reads TGTGCCAGCAGCTTTTTTCCCTCGGGGGGTGGGACTGAAGCTTTCTTT. The full variable domain, completed using reference TRBV11-2 and TRBJ1-1, is EAGVAQSPRYKIIEKRQSVAFWCNPISGHATLYWYQQILGQGPKLLIQFQNNGVVDDSQLPKDRFSAERLKGVDSTLKIQPAKLEDSAVYLCASSFFPSGGGTEAFFGQGTRLTVV.

This chain connects TRBV2 to TRBJ2-1; 8 bases are shared with TRBD2. Germline CDR1 reads SNHLY; CDR2 reads FYNNEI. This CDR3 region has 16 residues. V trimming: 6 bases; J trimming: 2 bases; junction bases outside the gene matches: 9. In DNA form, the CDR3 reads TGTGCCAGCAGGGCCCGGGAGGGAGGTACCTACAATGAGCAGTTCTTC. It codes for CASRAREGGTYNEQFF.

CDR3 in DNA: TGTGCCAGCAGTTACCAACCCAACACGAACACTGAAGCTTTCTTT. As protein: CASSYQPNTNTEAFF. The chain employs TRBV6-6 and TRBJ1-1; D remains unclear. Trimming removed 2 bases at V and 1 base at J, with 11 bases between. The CDR3 loop spans 15 amino acids. The V gene's germline CDR1 is MNHNY and CDR2 SVGAGI (reference sequence).

The rearrangement joins TRBV18 to TRBJ1-1; the D is unclear. V was pared by 0 bases and J by 3 bases, with 8 bases between. The CDR3 length is 14 residues. The germline CDR1 and CDR2 sequences are KGHSH and LQKENI. CDR3 region: CASSPPAMDTEAFF. In DNA form, the CDR3 reads TGTGCCAGCTCACCACCGGCAATGGACACTGAAGCTTTCTTT.

The chain uses TRBV18 and TRBJ1-4; D perhaps matches TRBD1 (5 bases). Germline V lookup: CDR1 KGHSH, CDR2 LQKENI. The germline V and J ends were trimmed by 4 bases and 5 bases, with 5 bases remaining between them. The CDR3 contains 12 residues. CDR3 residues: CASSRQNEKLFF. The CDR3 bases are TGTGCCAGCTCACGACAGAATGAAAAACTGTTTTTT.

V gene TRBV5-1 combines with J gene TRBJ1-1; 8 bases agree with TRBD1. With 4 bases clipped from V and 3 bases from J, the junction kept 2 bases outside the gene matches. Germline assignment: CDR1 SGHRS and CDR2 YFSETQ. The CDR3 loop spans 13 amino acids. CDR3 amino acids: CASSVQGDTEAFF. In nucleotides, the CDR3 is TGCGCCAGCAGCGTACAGGGGGACACTGAAGCTTTCTTT.

This rearrangement joins TRBV11-3 to TRBJ2-3; the match to TRBD2 covers 12 bases. J was trimmed by 5 bases and V by 3 bases; bases with no gene match: 12. The V gene's germline CDR1 is SGHNT and CDR2 YENEEA. CDR3 length: 18 amino acids. This chain's CDR3 is CASSLGVSRLAGVDTQYF. In DNA, the CDR3 is TGTGCCAGCAGCTTGGGTGTATCTCGACTAGCGGGAGTAGATACGCAGTATTTT.

The chain couples TRBV7-2 to TRBJ2-7, with TRBD1 matching over 7 bases. CDR3 length equals 14 residues. J gave up 1 base and V 3 bases, and 3 bases lay outside the gene matches. The germline V gene encodes CDR1 SGHTA and CDR2 FQGNSA. CDR3 region: CASSLDRFSYEQYF. Here the CDR3 DNA reads TGTGCCAGCAGCTTGGACAGGTTTTCCTACGAGCAGTACTTC.

The rearrangement uses TRBV21-1 and TRBJ2-2; the listed D gene, TRBD1, was not tested against the DNA. TRBV21-1 corresponds to a pseudogene. The CDR3 extends over 16 amino acids. The CDR3 nucleotides are TGTGCCAGCAGCGGCGGGGACAGGATGAACACCGGGGAGCTGTTTTTT. This gives the protein CASSGGDRMNTGELFF.

The chain uses TRBV7-2 and TRBJ2-3; 14 bases are a match to TRBD2. CDR1 is SGHTA and CDR2 is FQGNSA in the germline V gene. CDR3 size: 15 residues. The ends lost 5 bases at V and 5 bases at J; junction bases unmatched: 3. This CDR3 reads CASSRLAGGGDTQYF. CDR3 sequence (DNA): TGTGCCAGCAGCCGACTAGCGGGGGGGGGAGATACGCAGTATTTT.

The chain combines TRBV7-6 with TRBJ2-7; tentative D call: TRBD2 (5 bases). Trimming left V 3 bases short and J 2 bases short, with 17 bases between. This CDR3 contains 16 residues. Germline lookup yields CDR1 SGHVS and CDR2 FNYEAQ. This chain's CDR3 is CASSLGVGRLPYEQYF. The CDR3 DNA follows: TGTGCCAGCAGCTTGGGCGTAGGGAGATTACCCTACGAGCAGTACTTC.

This clone was counted between two and nine times. The rearrangement links TRBV4-3 to TRBJ1-3; a possible D gene is TRBD1 (5 bases). Trimming pared 0 bases from V and 4 bases from J, leaving 13 bases between. The CDR3 spans 16 residues. Germline loops: CDR1 LGHNA, CDR2 YSLEER. This chain's CDR3 is CASSQDRRGAGNTIYF. The CDR3 DNA sequence: TGCGCCAGCAGCCAAGACCGAAGGGGAGCCGGAAACACCATATATTTT.

Comment on this clone: Mismatch with germline at one junction end may stem from a read error. This chain uses TRBV11-3 with TRBJ2-2, with D hard to call. The CDR3 contains 13 residues. Germline assignment: CDR1 SGHNT and CDR2 YENEEA. The CDR3 loop reads CASSLDSSGELFF. In DNA, the CDR3 is TGTGCCAGCAGCCTAGATTCTTCCGGGGAGCTGTTTTTT.

This sequence joins TRBV10-3 and TRBJ1-1; the D gene is possibly TRBD1 (5 bases). V shed 4 bases and J shed 0 bases, with 12 bases lying between them. Germline CDR1 reads ENHRY; CDR2 reads SYGVKD. The CDR3 is 15 amino acids. The CDR3 reads CAISVQGYMNTEAFF. The CDR3 DNA is TGTGCCATCAGTGTCCAGGGTTACATGAACACTGAAGCTTTCTTT.

Here the CDR3 reads CASSTQTAQETQYF. The CDR3 DNA reads TGTGCCAGTAGTACCCAGACGGCCCAAGAGACCCAGTACTTC. V and J are TRBV19 and TRBJ2-5; D not resolved. CDR1 LNHDA and CDR2 SQIVND come from the germline V gene (reference sequence). With 4 bases removed from V and 1 base from J, the gap between germline ends came to 10 bases. The CDR3 extends over 14 amino acids. The complete variable domain, with remaining parts taken from reference TRBV19 and TRBJ2-5, reads DGGITQSPKYLFRKEGQNVTLSCEQNLNHDAMYWYRQDPGQGLRLIYYSQIVNDFQKGDIAEGYSVSREKKESFPLTVTSAQKNPTAFYLCASSTQTAQETQYFGPGTRLLVL.

The chain has TRBV5-1 and TRBJ2-7; 9 nucleotides line up with TRBD2. Trimming at V came to 7 bases and at J to 2 bases, leaving 4 bases not matched to a gene. CDR1 is SGHRS, CDR2 YFSETQ, per germline. CDR3 length: 13 residues. CDR3 nucleotides: TGCGCCAGCGGGGCGGGAGGGACCTACGAGCAGTACTTC. Its translation: CASGAGGTYEQYF.

The CDR3 DNA follows: TGTGCCAGCAGTGAACCGGGGAGGAACACTGAAGCTTTCTTT. This translates into CASSEPGRNTEAFF. This chain links TRBV25-1 with TRBJ1-1, with D unresolved. The germline V gene has CDR1 MGHDK and CDR2 SYGVNS. Trimming left V 2 bases short and J 1 base short, with 8 bases between. CDR3 length: 14 residues. Supplemented by reference TRBV25-1 and TRBJ1-1, the full variable domain reads EADIYQTPRYLVIGTGKKITLECSQTMGHDKMYWYQQDPGMELHLIHYSYGVNSTEKGDLSSESTVSRIRTEHFPLTLESARPSHTSQYLCASSEPGRNTEAFFGQGTRLTVV.

The chain uses TRBV4-2 and TRBJ2-3; TRBD2 agrees at 11 bases. Germline CDR1 and CDR2: LGHNA and YNFKEQ. The CDR3 extends over 16 amino acids. V lost 4 bases, J lost 3 bases, and 6 bases stayed unmatched. In DNA, the CDR3 is TGTGCCAGCAGCCCCTTACTAGCGGGAGTAACAGATACGCAGTATTTT. Protein product: CASSPLLAGVTDTQYF.

The V call is TRBV19, the J call TRBJ2-3; TRBD2 aligns across 11 bases. The CDR3 is made up of 19 amino acids. The J segment lost 2 bases and the V segment lost 4 bases, leaving 14 bases of the junction unmatched. Per germline, CDR1 LNHDA and CDR2 SQIVND (reference sequence). This chain's CDR3 is CASSTTRSGRASNTDTQYF. CDR3 nucleotides: TGTGCCAGTAGTACCACCCGTAGCGGGAGGGCCTCGAACACAGATACGCAGTATTTT.

The V gene is TRBV10-3, the J gene TRBJ2-5; D uncertain. V lost 0 bases to trimming and J lost 1 base, with 9 bases between them. The CDR3 extends over 15 amino acids. Germline loops: CDR1 ENHRY, CDR2 SYGVKD. CDR3 nucleotides: TGTGCCATCAGTGAGTCGACCGCGACCCAAGAGACCCAGTACTTC. This codes for CAISESTATQETQYF.

The chain carries TRBV7-9 and TRBJ2-7, with D tentatively TRBD2 (5 bases). The CDR3 is 14 residues long. Germline values: CDR1 SEHNR, CDR2 FQNEAQ (reference sequence). Trimming took 5 bases from V and 4 from J, leaving 15 bases between them. Written as DNA, the CDR3 is TGTGCCAGCAGCCAAATCTCGGGGTTATACGAGCAGTACTTC. The encoded protein is CASSQISGLYEQYF. The full variable domain, in which reference TRBV7-9 and TRBJ2-7 provide the parts outside the CDR3, is DTGVSQNPRHKITKRGQNVTFRCDPISEHNRLYWYRQTLGQGPEFLTYFQNEAQLEKSRLLSDRFSAERPKGSFSTLEIQRTEQGDSAMYLCASSQISGLYEQYFGPGTRLTVT.